This T cell receptor (beta chain) was identified during a study of cytomegalovirus exposure and HLA in healthy donors. The overall study: Later, an analysis reported that the 100 to 150 validation repertoires had used the same platform as the 550 to 750 first-cohort repertoires. Points from the study as a whole: There were about 160 TCR beta chains listed as cytomegalovirus-associated. Both high specificity and high sensitivity reportedly marked the classifier's diagnosis of cytomegalovirus status.

Comments on this clone: Its matching antigen is unknown.

Donors came from a validation cohort of about 110 subjects, distinct from the first 666-subject cohort. After removal of 4 bases from V and 2 bases from J, the junction contained 5 bases not matched to a gene. This CDR3 comprises 16 residues. Germline V CDR1 and CDR2: SGHRS, YFSETQ. Profiling relied on immunoSEQ multiplex PCR, and the TCRdb table lists in-frame clones only, not all of them. The sample carries 90,000 to 150,000 clones, over 75% recorded once. What was sequenced was PBMCs. This receptor was obtained from a woman under 30 in good health and CMV-seropositive. The gene calls are TRBV5-1 and TRBJ2-3, with 12 bases fitting TRBD2. The CDR3 loop reads CASSPWTSGVTDTQYF. The CDR3 DNA reads as TGCGCCAGCAGCCCGTGGACTAGCGGGGTCACAGATACGCAGTATTTT.